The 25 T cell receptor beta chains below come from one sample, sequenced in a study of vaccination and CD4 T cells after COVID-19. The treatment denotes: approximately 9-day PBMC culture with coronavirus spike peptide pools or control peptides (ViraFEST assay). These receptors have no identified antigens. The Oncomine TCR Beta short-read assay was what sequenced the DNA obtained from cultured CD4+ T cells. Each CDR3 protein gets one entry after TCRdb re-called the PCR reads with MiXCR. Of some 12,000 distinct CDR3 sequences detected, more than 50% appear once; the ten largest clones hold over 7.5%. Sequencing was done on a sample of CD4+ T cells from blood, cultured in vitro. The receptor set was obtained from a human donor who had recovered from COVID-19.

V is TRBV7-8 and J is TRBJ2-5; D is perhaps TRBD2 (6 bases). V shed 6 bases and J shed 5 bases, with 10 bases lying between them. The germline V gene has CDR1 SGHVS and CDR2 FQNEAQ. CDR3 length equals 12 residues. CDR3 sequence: CASSSRGETQYF. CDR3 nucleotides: TGTGCCAGCAGTTCCCGGGGGGAGACCCAGTACTTC.

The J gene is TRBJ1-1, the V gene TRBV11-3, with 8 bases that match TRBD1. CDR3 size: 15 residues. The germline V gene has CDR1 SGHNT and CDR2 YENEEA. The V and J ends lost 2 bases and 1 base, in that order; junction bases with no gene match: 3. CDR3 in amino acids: CASSLLGQANTEAFF. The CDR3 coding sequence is TGTGCCAGCAGCTTATTGGGACAGGCGAACACTGAAGCTTTCTTT.

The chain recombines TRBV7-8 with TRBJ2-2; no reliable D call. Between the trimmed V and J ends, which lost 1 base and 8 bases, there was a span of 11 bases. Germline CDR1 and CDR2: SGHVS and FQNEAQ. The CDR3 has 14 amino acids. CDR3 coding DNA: TGTGCCAGCAGCTTAGGGGGTTCGCGAGGGGAGCTGTTTTTT. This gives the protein CASSLGGSRGELFF.

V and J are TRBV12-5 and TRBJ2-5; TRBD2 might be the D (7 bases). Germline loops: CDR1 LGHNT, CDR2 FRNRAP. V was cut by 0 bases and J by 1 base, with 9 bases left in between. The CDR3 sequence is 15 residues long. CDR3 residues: CASGLVRGGQETQYF. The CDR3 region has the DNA TGTGCTAGTGGTTTGGTAAGGGGGGGCCAAGAGACCCAGTACTTC. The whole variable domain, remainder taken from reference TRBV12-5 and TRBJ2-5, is DARVTQTPRHKVTEMGQEVTMRCQPILGHNTVFWYRQTMMQGLELLAYFRNRAPLDDSGMPKDRFSAEMPDATLATLKIQPSEPRDSAVYFCASGLVRGGQETQYFGPGTRLLVL.

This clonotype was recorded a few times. CDR3 amino acids: CASGYSETQYF. The CDR3 DNA reads as TGTGCCAGCGGATATAGCGAGACCCAGTACTTC. This chain links TRBV2 with TRBJ2-5; D ambiguous. Germline CDR1 and CDR2: SNHLY and FYNNEI. CDR3 length: 11 amino acids. V lost 8 bases, J lost 5 bases, and 9 bases lay in between.

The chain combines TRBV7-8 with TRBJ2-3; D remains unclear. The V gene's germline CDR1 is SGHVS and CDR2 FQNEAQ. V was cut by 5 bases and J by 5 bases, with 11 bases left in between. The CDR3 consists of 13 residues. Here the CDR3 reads CASSPQLGDTQYF. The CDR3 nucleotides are TGTGCCAGCAGCCCTCAACTGGGAGATACGCAGTATTTT.

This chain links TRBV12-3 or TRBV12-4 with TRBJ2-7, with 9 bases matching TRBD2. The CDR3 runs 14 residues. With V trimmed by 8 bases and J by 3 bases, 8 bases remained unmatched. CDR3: CASSRGREGYEQYF. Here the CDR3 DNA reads TGTGCCAGCTCTAGGGGGCGGGAGGGCTACGAGCAGTACTTC.

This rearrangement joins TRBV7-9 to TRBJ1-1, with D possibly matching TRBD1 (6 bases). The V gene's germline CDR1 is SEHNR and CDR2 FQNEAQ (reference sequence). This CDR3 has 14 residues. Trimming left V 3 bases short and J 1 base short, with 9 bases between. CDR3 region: CASSFYRENTEAFF. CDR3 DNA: TGTGCCAGCAGCTTCTACAGGGAGAACACTGAAGCTTTCTTT.

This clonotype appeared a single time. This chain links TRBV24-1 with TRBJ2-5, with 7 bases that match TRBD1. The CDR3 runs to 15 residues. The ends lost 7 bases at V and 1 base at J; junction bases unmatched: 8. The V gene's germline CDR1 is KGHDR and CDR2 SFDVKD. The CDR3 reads CATSDPGQLQETQYF. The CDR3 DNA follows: TGTGCCACCAGCGATCCGGGACAGCTCCAAGAGACCCAGTACTTC.

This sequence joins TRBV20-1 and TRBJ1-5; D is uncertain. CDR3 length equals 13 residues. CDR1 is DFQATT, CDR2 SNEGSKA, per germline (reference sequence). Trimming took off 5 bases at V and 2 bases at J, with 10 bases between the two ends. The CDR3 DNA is TGCAGTGCTCCCCCAGGCGGCAATCAGCCCCAGCATTTT. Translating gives CSAPPGGNQPQHF.

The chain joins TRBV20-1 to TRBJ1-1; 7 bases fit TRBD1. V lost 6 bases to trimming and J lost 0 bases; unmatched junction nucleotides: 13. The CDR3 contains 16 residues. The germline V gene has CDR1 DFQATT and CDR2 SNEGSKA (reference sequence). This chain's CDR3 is CSAMMTGTPLNTEAFF. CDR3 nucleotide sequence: TGCAGTGCCATGATGACAGGGACTCCACTGAACACTGAAGCTTTCTTT.

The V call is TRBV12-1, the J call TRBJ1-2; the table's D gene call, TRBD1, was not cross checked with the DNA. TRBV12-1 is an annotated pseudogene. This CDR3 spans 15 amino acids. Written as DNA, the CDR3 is TGTGCCAGCAGCTTTGAGGGGGCATCCCCTTATGGCTACACCTTC. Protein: CASSFEGASPYGYTF.

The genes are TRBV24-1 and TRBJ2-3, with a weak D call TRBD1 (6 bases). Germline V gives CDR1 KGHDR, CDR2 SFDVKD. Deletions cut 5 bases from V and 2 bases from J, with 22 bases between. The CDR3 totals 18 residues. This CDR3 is CATSGGPHIDSYTDTQYF. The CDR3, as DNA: TGTGCCACCAGTGGGGGGCCCCACATAGACTCTTACACAGATACGCAGTATTTT.

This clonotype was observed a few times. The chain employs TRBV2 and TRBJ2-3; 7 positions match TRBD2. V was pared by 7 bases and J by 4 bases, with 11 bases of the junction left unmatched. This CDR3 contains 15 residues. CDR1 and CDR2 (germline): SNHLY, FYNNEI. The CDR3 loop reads CASNSRLAGSDTQYF. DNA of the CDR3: TGTGCCAGCAATAGCCGACTAGCTGGCTCAGATACGCAGTATTTT.

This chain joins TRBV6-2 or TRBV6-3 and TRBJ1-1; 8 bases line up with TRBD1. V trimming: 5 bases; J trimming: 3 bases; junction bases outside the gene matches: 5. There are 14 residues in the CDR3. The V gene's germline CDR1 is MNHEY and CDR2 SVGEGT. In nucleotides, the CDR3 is TGTGCCAGCAGTCAGGAGGACAGGGACACTGAAGCTTTCTTT. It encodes CASSQEDRDTEAFF.

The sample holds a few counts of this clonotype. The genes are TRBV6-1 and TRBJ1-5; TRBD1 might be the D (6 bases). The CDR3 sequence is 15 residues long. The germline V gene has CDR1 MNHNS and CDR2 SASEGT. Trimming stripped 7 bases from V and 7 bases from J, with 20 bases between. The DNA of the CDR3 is TGTGCCAGCACCGTTCGGGTCGGGGGCCGGCAGCCCCAGCATTTT. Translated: CASTVRVGGRQPQHF.

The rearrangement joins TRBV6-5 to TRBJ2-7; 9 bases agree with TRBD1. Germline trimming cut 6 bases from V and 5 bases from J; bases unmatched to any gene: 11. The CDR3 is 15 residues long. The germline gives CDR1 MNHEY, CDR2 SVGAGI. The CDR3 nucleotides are TGTGCCAGCAGGTACGGACGGGACAGGGACCACGAGCAGTACTTC. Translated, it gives CASRYGRDRDHEQYF.

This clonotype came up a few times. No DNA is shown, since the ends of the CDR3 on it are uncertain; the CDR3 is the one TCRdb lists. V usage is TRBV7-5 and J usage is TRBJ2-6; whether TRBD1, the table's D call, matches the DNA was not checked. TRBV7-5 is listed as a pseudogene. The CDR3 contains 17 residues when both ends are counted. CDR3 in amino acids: CISVSEAPGTGANVLTF.

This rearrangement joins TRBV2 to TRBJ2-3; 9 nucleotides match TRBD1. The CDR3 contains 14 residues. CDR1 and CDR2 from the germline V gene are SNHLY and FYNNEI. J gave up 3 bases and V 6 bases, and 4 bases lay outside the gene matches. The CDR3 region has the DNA TGTGCCAGCAGCACAGGGGGCGGAACAGATACGCAGTATTTT. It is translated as CASSTGGGTDTQYF. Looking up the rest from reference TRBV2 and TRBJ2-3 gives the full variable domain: EPEVTQTPSHQVTQMGQEVILRCVPISNHLYFYWYRQILGQKVEFLVSFYNNEISEKSEIFDDQFSVERPDGSNFTLKIRSTKLEDSAMYFCASSTGGGTDTQYFGPGTRLTVL.

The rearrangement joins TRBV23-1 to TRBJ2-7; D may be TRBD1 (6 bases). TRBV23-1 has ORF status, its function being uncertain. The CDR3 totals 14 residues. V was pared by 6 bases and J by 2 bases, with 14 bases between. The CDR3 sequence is CASSHWGLPYEQYF. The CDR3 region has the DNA TGCGCCAGCAGCCATTGGGGGCTGCCCTACGAGCAGTACTTC.

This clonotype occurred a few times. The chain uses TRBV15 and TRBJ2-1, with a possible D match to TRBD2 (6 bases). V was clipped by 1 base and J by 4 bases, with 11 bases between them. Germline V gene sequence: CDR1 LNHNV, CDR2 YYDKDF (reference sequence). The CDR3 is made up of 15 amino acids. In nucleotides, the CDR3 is TGTGCCACCAGCAGAGCTAGTGGGACTTACAATGAGCAGTTCTTC. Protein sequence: CATSRASGTYNEQFF.

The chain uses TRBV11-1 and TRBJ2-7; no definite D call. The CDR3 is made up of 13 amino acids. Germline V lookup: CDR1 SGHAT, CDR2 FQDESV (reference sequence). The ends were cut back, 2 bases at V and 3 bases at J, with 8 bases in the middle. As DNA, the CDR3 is TGTGCCAGCAGCTTAAGTAGAGACTACGAGCAGTACTTC. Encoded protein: CASSLSRDYEQYF.

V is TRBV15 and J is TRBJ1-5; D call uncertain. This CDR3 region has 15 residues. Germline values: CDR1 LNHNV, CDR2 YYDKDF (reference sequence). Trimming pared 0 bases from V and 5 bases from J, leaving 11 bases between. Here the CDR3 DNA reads TGTGCCACCAGCAGAGATCTAGGCAGTTATCAGCCCCAGCATTTT. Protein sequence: CATSRDLGSYQPQHF.

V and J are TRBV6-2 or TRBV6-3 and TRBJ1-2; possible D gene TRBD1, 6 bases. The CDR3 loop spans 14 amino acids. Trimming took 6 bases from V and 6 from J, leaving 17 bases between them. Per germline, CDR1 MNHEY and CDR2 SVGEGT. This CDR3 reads CASSWDISGHGYTF. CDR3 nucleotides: TGTGCCAGCAGCTGGGACATTTCGGGGCATGGCTACACCTTC.

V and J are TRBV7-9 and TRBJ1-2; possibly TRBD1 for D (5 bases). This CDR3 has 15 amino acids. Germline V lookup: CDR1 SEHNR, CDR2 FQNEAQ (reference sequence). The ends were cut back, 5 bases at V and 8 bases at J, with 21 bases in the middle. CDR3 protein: CASSPGGFLLRGYTF. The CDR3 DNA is TGTGCCAGCAGCCCGGGGGGATTTCTCCTCAGGGGCTACACCTTC.